This TCR beta chain was captured by sequencing in a study of blood T cell repertoires in COVID-19 (dated by TCRdb to about 2020). About the investigation overall: Collaborator samples came from the United States, Italy and Spain and covered acute and convalescent phases of COVID-19. The material from the prospective study consisted of cDNA or gDNA derived from T cells, B-cell-depleted T cells, or PBMCs. Deeply sampled blood TCRbeta repertoires from subjects exposed to, actively infected with, or recovered from COVID-19 were included in the dataset. The repertoires were made available in a free public database intended to serve as a resource for research on the immune response to SARS-CoV-2. Samples came from the ongoing ImmuneRACE study (first 160 participants) plus 1,254 subjects from 6 global collaborators. The sample metadata nearly always contained a de-identified subject ID, COVID-19 status, age in years and sex. HLA class I and class II types, where available, came from metadata supplied by the sample provider rather than from assay-based typing. General findings and caveats noted by the study authors: The quantity of clinical and demographic metadata differed by source and by participant and was supplied without curation.

Participants in the prospective study were aged about 18 to 95 years, lived in about two dozen United States geographic areas, and enrolled through a virtual design. In the prospective study, cohorts were assigned on the basis of participant-reported clinical history obtained from a screening survey and a study questionnaire. ImmuneRACE Cohort 3 recovered participants were defined by two consecutive negative NP/OP PCR tests, healthcare professional clearance, or symptom resolution. In the prospective study, whole blood, serum and a nasopharyngeal or oropharyngeal swab were collected from each participant by mobile phlebotomists. Prospective study participants could optionally give additional blood draws and questionnaires over an approximately two-month period. Prospective study blood samples were shipped either frozen or at room temperature before DNA extraction. About this clone: Its antigen specificity is not known. No much larger clone exists at a distance of one base, and base qualities are not known.

Reading the germline V gene gives CDR1 SGHRS and CDR2 YFSETQ. A distance of 17 bases separates the germline ends of V and J, which lose 4 bases and 4 bases respectively. The CDR3 holds 16 amino acids from the cysteine to the phenylalanine. CDR3 DNA only is kept here, 48 bases in frame from base 1. TCRbeta CDR3 regions were amplified from genomic DNA using the immunoSEQ Assay, a bias-controlled multiplex PCR. The original methods were these. The number of nucleated cells in each sample was estimated by amplification of reference gene primers within the assay. To quantify the absolute abundance of each unique TCRbeta CDR3 rearrangement, sequence reads were collapsed and filtered. For each sample, productive Simpson clonality was calculated as the square root of Simpson's diversity index across productive rearrangements. In TCRdb, the immuneACCESS table is reduced to in-frame sequences with V and J assigned. These tables do not hold every clone; where another copy was compared, an unresolved V gene accounts for under half, and the others remain unexplained. V, J and clone size derive from that table, while D and trimming were established from the DNA sequence. The sample table records around 190,000 clones; approximately 84% of these occur just once. Roughly 3% of the sample belongs to the ten largest clones.

This receptor was identified in a woman aged 25 to 45 who had recovered from COVID-19. The sequencing input was PBMCs or T cells enriched from blood (not recorded which). The V and J genes are TRBV5-1 and TRBJ2-2; the D gene is perhaps TRBD2, on 6 matching bases. The DNA reads TGCGCCAGCAGCGCGATGTCTAGCGCCCCCACCGGGGAGCTGTTTTTT. Its translation is CASSAMSSAPTGELFF.